This T cell receptor (beta chain) is from a study of cytomegalovirus exposure and HLA in healthy donors. Study findings and constraints: In a later analysis, compared with equally common non-associated chains, HLA-associated beta chains were more expanded. CMV serostatus was the only recorded immune exposure for donors. It was 150 to 200 TCR beta chains that were listed as cytomegalovirus-associated.

The PCR had 60 Vbeta and 13 Jbeta primers. Using immunoSEQ multiplex PCR, the repertoire was profiled, and TCRdb retains in-frame clones only, with some absent. The sample consists of 150,000 to 200,000 clones, 65% to 70% of them appearing once. To note about this clone: Its antigen is as yet unknown.

The V gene's germline CDR1 is SGHDT and CDR2 YYEEEE. V was shortened by 0 bases and J by 2 bases, with 6 bases between the two germline ends. This CDR3 has 13 amino acids. V is TRBV5-6 and J is TRBJ2-7; D perhaps matches TRBD2 (5 bases). The source material was PBMCs. The TCR was taken from a young man in good health and CMV-seropositive. In DNA form, the CDR3 reads TGTGCCAGCAGCTTGGCCGGGACCTACGAGCAGTACTTC. The encoded protein is CASSLAGTYEQYF.